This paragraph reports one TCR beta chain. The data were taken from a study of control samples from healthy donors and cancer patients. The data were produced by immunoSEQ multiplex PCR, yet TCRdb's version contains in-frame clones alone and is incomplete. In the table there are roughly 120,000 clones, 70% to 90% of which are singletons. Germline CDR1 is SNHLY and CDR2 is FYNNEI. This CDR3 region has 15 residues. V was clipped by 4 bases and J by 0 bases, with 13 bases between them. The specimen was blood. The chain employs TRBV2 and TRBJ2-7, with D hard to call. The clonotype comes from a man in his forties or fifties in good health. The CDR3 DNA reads TGTGCCAGCAGTGTTTTTATGGCGGACTCCTACGAGCAGTACTTC. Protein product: CASSVFMADSYEQYF.